This T cell receptor beta chain was sequenced in a study of T-cell reconstitution after alpha-beta-depleted transplantation in children (dated by TCRdb to 2016 to 2017). About the full investigation: Using TCR repertoire profiling, the study followed T-cell immune reconstitution in a quantitative way in children after TCRalphabeta/CD19-depleted allogeneic hematopoietic cell transplantation.

The library came from PCR. TCRdb records Illumina HiSeq 2500 as the sequencer. TCR libraries were prepared with molecular barcoding, using unique molecular identifiers to normalize TCRbeta repertoire quantification. TCRdb reprocessing: public reads trimmed at Q25 with fastp, clones called with MiXCR, in-frame beta chains kept. CDR3 protein sequences are deduplicated, and each keeps its most common genes and DNA. Across this sample there are 250,000 to 350,000 distinct CDR3 sequences, with 9.9% seen only once. The top ten clones comprise over 9.5% of the sample. CDR1 and CDR2 (MNHNS, SASEGT) derive from the germline V gene. Including cysteine and phenylalanine, the CDR3 has 14 amino acids. CDR3 DNA only is kept here, 42 bases in frame from base 1. Between the V and J ends, shortened by 5 bases and 0 bases respectively, the junction contains 8 bases. Regarding this clonotype: What antigen it recognizes has not been identified. No base qualities exist here, and no much larger clone lies one base off it.

The chain is encoded by TRBV6-1 joined to TRBJ1-3; the D gene lacks a confident call. The material sequenced was PBMCs from the stem cell graft donor, taken from the stem cell graft. The sequence was obtained from a human donor who donated a stem cell graft to a child with SCID. At the DNA level, the sequence is TGTGCCAGCAGTCCGAGTTTCTCTGGAAACACCATATATTTT. The resulting protein is CASSPSFSGNTIYF.